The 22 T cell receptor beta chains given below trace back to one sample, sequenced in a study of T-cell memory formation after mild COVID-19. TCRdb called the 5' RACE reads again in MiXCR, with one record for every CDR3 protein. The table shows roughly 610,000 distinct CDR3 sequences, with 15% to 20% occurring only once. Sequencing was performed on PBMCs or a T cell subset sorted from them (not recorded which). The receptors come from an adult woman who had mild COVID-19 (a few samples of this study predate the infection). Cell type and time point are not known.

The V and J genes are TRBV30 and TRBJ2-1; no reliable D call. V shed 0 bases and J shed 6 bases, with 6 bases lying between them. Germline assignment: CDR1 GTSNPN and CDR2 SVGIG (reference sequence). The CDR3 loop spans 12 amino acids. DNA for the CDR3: TGTGCCTGGAGTGTATACGGCAATGAGCAGTTCTTC. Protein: CAWSVYGNEQFF.

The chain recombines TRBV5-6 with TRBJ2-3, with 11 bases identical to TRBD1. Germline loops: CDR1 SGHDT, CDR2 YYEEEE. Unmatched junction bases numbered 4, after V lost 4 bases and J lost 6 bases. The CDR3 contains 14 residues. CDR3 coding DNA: TGTGCCAGCAGCGGACAGGGGGCACCGGATACGCAGTATTTT. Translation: CASSGQGAPDTQYF.

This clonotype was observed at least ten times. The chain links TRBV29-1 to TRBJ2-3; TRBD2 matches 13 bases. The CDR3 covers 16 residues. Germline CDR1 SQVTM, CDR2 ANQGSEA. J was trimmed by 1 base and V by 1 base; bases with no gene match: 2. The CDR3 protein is CSVEGGLAGGTDTQYF. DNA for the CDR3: TGCAGCGTTGAAGGAGGACTAGCGGGGGGCACAGATACGCAGTATTTT.

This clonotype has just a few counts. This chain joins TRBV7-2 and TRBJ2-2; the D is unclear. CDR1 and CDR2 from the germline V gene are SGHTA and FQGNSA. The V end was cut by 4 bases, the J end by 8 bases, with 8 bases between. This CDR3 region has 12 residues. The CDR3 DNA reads TGTGCCAGCAGCTCCTATCGGGGGGAGCTGTTTTTT. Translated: CASSSYRGELFF. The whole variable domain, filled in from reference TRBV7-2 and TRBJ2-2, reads GAGVSQSPSNKVTEKGKDVELRCDPISGHTALYWYRQSLGQGLEFLIYFQGNSAPDKSGLPSDRFSAERTGGSVSTLTIQRTQQEDSAVYLCASSSYRGELFFGEGSRLTVL.

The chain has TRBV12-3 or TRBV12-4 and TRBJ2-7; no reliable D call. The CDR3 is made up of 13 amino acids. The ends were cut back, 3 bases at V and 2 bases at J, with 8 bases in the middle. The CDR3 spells CASSFDQTYEQYF. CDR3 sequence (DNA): TGTGCCAGCAGTTTTGACCAAACCTACGAGCAGTACTTC.

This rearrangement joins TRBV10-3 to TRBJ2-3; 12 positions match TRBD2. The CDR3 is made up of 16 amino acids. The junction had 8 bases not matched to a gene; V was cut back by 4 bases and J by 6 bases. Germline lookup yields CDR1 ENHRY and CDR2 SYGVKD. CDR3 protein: CAISARASGGADTQYF. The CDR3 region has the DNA TGTGCCATCAGTGCGAGGGCTAGCGGGGGGGCGGATACGCAGTATTTT.

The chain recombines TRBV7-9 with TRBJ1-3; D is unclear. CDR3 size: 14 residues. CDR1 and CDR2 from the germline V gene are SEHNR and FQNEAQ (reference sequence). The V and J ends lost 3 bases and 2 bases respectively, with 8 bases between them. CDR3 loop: CASSFEIAGNTIYF. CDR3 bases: TGTGCCAGCAGCTTTGAGATAGCTGGAAACACCATATATTTT. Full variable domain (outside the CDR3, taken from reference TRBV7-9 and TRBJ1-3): DTGVSQNPRHKITKRGQNVTFRCDPISEHNRLYWYRQTLGQGPEFLTYFQNEAQLEKSRLLSDRFSAERPKGSFSTLEIQRTEQGDSAMYLCASSFEIAGNTIYFGEGSWLTVV.

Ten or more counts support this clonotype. The CDR3 here is CASSLGTGVAGELFF. For the CDR3, the DNA is TGTGCCAGCAGCTTAGGGACAGGGGTCGCCGGGGAGCTGTTTTTT. The genes are TRBV7-6 and TRBJ2-2; TRBD1 agrees at 9 bases. Per the germline V gene, CDR1 is SGHVS and CDR2 is FNYEAQ. V trimming: 1 base; J trimming: 6 bases; junction bases outside the gene matches: 3. CDR3 size: 15 residues.

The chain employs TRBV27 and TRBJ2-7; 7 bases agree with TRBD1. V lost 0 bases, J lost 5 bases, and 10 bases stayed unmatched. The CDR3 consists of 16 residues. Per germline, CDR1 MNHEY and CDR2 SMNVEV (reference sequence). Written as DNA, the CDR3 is TGTGCCAGCAGTTTATCGGTTTGGCAGGGGGACCACGAGCAGTACTTC. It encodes CASSLSVWQGDHEQYF.

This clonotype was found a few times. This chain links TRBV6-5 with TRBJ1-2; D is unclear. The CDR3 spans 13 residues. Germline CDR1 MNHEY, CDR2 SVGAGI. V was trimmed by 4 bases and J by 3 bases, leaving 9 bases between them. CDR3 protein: CASSFGVDYGYTF. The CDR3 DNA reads TGTGCCAGCAGTTTTGGGGTCGACTATGGCTACACCTTC.

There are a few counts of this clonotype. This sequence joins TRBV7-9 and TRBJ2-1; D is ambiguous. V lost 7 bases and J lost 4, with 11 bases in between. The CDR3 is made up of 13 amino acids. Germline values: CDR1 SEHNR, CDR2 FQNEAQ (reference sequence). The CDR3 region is CASIPPVYNEQFF. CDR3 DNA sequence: TGTGCCAGCATCCCTCCGGTGTACAATGAGCAGTTCTTC.

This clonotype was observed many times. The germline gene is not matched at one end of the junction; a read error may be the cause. CDR3 sequence: CASSLGTGAQPQHF. As DNA, the CDR3 is TGTGCCAGCAGCCTCGGGACAGGGGCTCAGCCCCAGCATTTT. This chain links TRBV5-1 with TRBJ1-5; 10 nucleotides agree with TRBD1. CDR3 size: 14 residues. Germline assignment: CDR1 SGHRS and CDR2 YFSETQ.

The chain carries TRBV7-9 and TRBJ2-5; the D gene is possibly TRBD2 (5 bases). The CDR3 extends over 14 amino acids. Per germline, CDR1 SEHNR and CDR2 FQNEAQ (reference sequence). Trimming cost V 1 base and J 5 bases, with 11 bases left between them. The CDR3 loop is CASSLGPGMETQYF. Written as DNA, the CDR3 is TGTGCCAGCAGCTTAGGCCCCGGGATGGAGACCCAGTACTTC.

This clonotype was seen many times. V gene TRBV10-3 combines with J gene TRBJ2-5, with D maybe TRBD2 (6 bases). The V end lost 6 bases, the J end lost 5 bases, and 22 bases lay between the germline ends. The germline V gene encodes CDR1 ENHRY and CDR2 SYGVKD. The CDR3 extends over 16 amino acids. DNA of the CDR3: TGTGCCATCAGCGCAACCCAAGTATCAGGAGGGGAGACCCAGTACTTC. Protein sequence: CAISATQVSGGETQYF.

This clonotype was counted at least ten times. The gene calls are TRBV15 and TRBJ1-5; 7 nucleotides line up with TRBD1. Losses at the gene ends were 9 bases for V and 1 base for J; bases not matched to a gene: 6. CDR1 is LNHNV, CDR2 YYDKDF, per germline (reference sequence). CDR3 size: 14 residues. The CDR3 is CATGTEGSNQPQHF. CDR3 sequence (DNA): TGTGCCACGGGGACAGAGGGGAGCAATCAGCCCCAGCATTTT.

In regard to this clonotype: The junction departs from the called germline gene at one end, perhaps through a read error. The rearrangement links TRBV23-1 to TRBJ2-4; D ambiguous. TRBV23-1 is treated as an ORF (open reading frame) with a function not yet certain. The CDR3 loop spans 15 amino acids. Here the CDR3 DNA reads TGCGCCAGCAGTCAAACCGCGCCCCTCCAAGCCCGGAACTTCTTC. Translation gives CASSQTAPLQARNFF.

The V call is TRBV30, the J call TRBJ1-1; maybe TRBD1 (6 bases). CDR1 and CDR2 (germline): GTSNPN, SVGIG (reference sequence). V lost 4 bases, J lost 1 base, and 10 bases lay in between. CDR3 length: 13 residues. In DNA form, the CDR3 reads TGTGCCTGGACAGGGGCCGCGAACACTGAAGCTTTCTTT. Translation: CAWTGAANTEAFF.

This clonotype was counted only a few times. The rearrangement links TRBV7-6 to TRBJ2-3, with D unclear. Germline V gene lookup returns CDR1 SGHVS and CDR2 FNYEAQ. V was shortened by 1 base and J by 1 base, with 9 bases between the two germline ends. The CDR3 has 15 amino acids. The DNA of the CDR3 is TGTGCCAGCAGCTTAGTGGCGGAAGGCACAGATACGCAGTATTTT. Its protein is CASSLVAEGTDTQYF.

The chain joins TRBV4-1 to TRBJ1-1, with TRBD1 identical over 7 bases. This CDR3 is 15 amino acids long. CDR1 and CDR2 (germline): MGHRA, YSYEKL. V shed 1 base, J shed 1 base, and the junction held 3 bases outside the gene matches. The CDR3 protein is CASSQVRDRNTEAFF. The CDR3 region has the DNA TGCGCCAGCAGCCAAGTCCGGGACAGGAACACTGAAGCTTTCTTT.

CDR3 DNA sequence: TGTGCCAGCAGCTTAGCGTCACTAGCGAATCAAGAGACCCAGTACTTC. It translates to CASSLASLANQETQYF. The chain carries TRBV7-2 and TRBJ2-5; 7 bases line up with TRBD2. Germline V lookup: CDR1 SGHTA, CDR2 FQGNSA. V dropped 0 bases and J dropped 2; count of bases not matched to a gene: 6. The CDR3 is made up of 16 amino acids.

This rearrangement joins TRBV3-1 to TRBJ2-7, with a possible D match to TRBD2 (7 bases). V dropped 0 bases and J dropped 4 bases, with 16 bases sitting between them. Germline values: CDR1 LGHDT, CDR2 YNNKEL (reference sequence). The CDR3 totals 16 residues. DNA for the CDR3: TGTGCCAGCAGCCAAGATTGGAGGGGGGGCCCGTACGAGCAGTACTTC. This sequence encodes CASSQDWRGGPYEQYF.

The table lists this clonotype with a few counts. CDR3 in DNA: TGTGCCAGCAGTGAAGCGTTGCTGGGGGGTCAGCCCCAGCATTTT. Its translation: CASSEALLGGQPQHF. V gene TRBV6-1 combines with J gene TRBJ1-5; possible D gene TRBD1, 5 bases. Germline V gene data show CDR1 as MNHNS and CDR2 as SASEGT. This CDR3 spans 15 amino acids. V was shortened by 0 bases and J by 6 bases, with 12 bases between the two germline ends.